This is a list of T cell receptor beta chains from one sample in a study of monozygotic twins with inflammatory bowel disease. For each CDR3 protein, TCRdb gives one entry from its re-call of the 5' RACE reads, without DNA. The sample has roughly 140,000 distinct CDR3 sequences. Input material: blood. Source of these receptors: a human donor with ulcerative colitis or Crohn's disease, or a healthy co-twin of an affected twin (not recorded which). The CDR3 runs from the conserved cysteine through the conserved F or W. Each record gives: J gene, V gene, CDR3 protein.

j_gene: TRBJ2-5; v_gene: TRBV5-1; CDR3aa: CASSLALSQETQYF
j_gene: TRBJ2-7; v_gene: TRBV19; CDR3aa: CASSMGGYEQYF
j_gene: TRBJ1-2; v_gene: TRBV7-2; CDR3aa: CASGGRGLVHGYTF
j_gene: TRBJ1-1; v_gene: TRBV20-1; CDR3aa: CSARPGGTEAFF
j_gene: TRBJ2-3; v_gene: TRBV6-1; CDR3aa: CAIKQGQLDTDTQYF
j_gene: TRBJ2-3; v_gene: TRBV10-3; CDR3aa: CAISEGLATADTQYF
j_gene: TRBJ2-4; v_gene: TRBV20-1; CDR3aa: CSASGLSRGGAAKNIQYF
j_gene: TRBJ2-3; v_gene: TRBV9; CDR3aa: CASSVSGSTDTQYF
j_gene: TRBJ2-7; v_gene: TRBV5-1; CDR3aa: CASSPRGATYEQYF
j_gene: TRBJ2-5; v_gene: TRBV14; CDR3aa: CASSQLGVRGETQYF
j_gene: TRBJ1-2; v_gene: TRBV29-1; CDR3aa: CSVDGTELYGYTF
j_gene: TRBJ2-3; v_gene: TRBV4-3; CDR3aa: CASSQAPRDLAVTQYF
j_gene: TRBJ1-1; v_gene: TRBV10-3; CDR3aa: CAISAGVGAEAFF
j_gene: TRBJ2-2; v_gene: TRBV7-6; CDR3aa: CASSGQGGTGELFF
j_gene: TRBJ2-3; v_gene: TRBV2; CDR3aa: CASSTGVGDTQYF
j_gene: TRBJ2-2; v_gene: TRBV5-1; CDR3aa: CASSLPSGGENANTGELFF
j_gene: TRBJ1-2; v_gene: TRBV4-3; CDR3aa: CASSQDPGRHGYTF
j_gene: TRBJ1-2; v_gene: TRBV5-6; CDR3aa: CASSLGTETYTF
j_gene: TRBJ2-4; v_gene: TRBV29-1; CDR3aa: CSATRDRVSIQYF
j_gene: TRBJ2-2; v_gene: TRBV6-1; CDR3aa: CASRTGTGANTGELFF
j_gene: TRBJ1-5; v_gene: TRBV5-1; CDR3aa: CASSFDGDGNQPQHF
j_gene: TRBJ1-3; v_gene: TRBV19; CDR3aa: CASSISRSGNTIYF
j_gene: TRBJ1-5; v_gene: TRBV5-6; CDR3aa: CASSQGQGGYSNQPQHF
j_gene: TRBJ2-7; v_gene: TRBV15; CDR3aa: CATSRDPYEQYF
j_gene: TRBJ1-2; v_gene: TRBV7-8; CDR3aa: CASSSGPYGYTF
j_gene: TRBJ2-2; v_gene: TRBV7-6; CDR3aa: CASSLNFGRVNTGELFF
j_gene: TRBJ2-1; v_gene: TRBV7-2; CDR3aa: CASSLNYPLNNEQFF
j_gene: TRBJ2-1; v_gene: TRBV5-1; CDR3aa: CASSLIGRASAYEQFF
j_gene: TRBJ1-2; v_gene: TRBV11-2; CDR3aa: CASSSLSGKGGHTF
j_gene: TRBJ2-1; v_gene: TRBV7-3; CDR3aa: CASSPQVTGNEQFF
j_gene: TRBJ2-3; v_gene: TRBV20-1; CDR3aa: CSAREQGSPTDTQYF
j_gene: TRBJ2-2; v_gene: TRBV11-1; CDR3aa: CASSFVTVGTGELFF
j_gene: TRBJ2-7; v_gene: TRBV6-1; CDR3aa: CASSPLAGRSSYEQYF
j_gene: TRBJ2-5; v_gene: TRBV5-6; CDR3aa: CASSLLGLGEETQYF
j_gene: TRBJ1-5; v_gene: TRBV10-3; CDR3aa: CAIGRQDNQPQHF
j_gene: TRBJ2-7; v_gene: TRBV14; CDR3aa: CASSHLRVASYEQYF
j_gene: TRBJ2-1; v_gene: TRBV11-2; CDR3aa: CASSLGLPFQNNEQFF